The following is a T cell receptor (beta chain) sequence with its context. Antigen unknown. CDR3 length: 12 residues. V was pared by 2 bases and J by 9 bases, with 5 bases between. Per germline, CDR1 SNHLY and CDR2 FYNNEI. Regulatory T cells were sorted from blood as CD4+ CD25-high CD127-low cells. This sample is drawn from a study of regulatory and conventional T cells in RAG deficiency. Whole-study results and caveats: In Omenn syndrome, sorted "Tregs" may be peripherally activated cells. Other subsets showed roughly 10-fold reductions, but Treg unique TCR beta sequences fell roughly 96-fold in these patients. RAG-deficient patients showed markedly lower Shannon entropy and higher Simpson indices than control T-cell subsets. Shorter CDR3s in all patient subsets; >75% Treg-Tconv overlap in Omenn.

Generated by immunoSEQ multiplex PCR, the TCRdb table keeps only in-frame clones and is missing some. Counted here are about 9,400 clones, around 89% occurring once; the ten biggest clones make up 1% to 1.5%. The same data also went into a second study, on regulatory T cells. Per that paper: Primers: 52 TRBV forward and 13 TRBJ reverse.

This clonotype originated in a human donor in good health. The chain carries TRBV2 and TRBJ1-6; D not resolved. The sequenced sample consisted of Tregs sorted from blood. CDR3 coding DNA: TGTGCCAGCAGTGAACTGGGTTCACCCCTCCACTTT. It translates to CASSELGSPLHF.